The 25 T cell receptor beta chains listed next were all sequenced from one sample in a study of blood T cell repertoires in COVID-19. Profiling relied on immunoSEQ multiplex PCR, and the TCRdb table lists in-frame clones only, not all of them. The sample contains about 260,000 clones, approximately 86% of which appear only once. Sequenced material: peripheral blood. These receptors originate from a man between 25 and 39 years old with active or convalescent COVID-19.

This clone was seen only once. The genes are TRBV27 and TRBJ1-1; tentatively, D is TRBD1 (6 bases). Trimming removed 6 bases at V and 2 bases at J, with 13 bases between. The CDR3 spans 14 residues. The germline V gene has CDR1 MNHEY and CDR2 SMNVEV (reference sequence). The CDR3 DNA sequence: TGTGCCAGCAGCTTCGGGACATCTAACACTGAAGCTTTCTTT. Residues: CASSFGTSNTEAFF.

The chain carries TRBV18 and TRBJ2-4; 8 nucleotides match TRBD2. The CDR3 has 16 residues. The germline V gene has CDR1 KGHSH and CDR2 LQKENI. V trimming: 3 bases; J trimming: 6 bases; junction bases outside the gene matches: 10. DNA for the CDR3: TGTGCCAGCTCACCGTCGGGACTAGGAGGGGTAAACATTCAGTACTTC. Encoded protein: CASSPSGLGGVNIQYF.

The CDR3 here is CASSSAGRVNTEAFF. CDR3 DNA sequence: TGTGCCAGCAGTTCCGCCGGCAGGGTCAACACTGAAGCTTTCTTT. The chain carries TRBV27 and TRBJ1-1; tentative D call: TRBD1 (5 bases). From germline, CDR1 is MNHEY and CDR2 SMNVEV (reference sequence). The CDR3 contains 15 residues. V was cut by 4 bases and J by 2 bases, with 14 bases left in between.

This sequence joins TRBV24-1 and TRBJ2-3; 8 bases line up with TRBD2. The length of the CDR3 is 16 residues. Trimming took 1 base from V and 6 from J; bases not matched to a gene: 8. Germline CDR1 is KGHDR and CDR2 is SFDVKD. The CDR3 reads CATSDFKAGAGDTQYF. The CDR3 nucleotides are TGTGCCACCAGTGATTTTAAAGCGGGGGCGGGGGATACGCAGTATTTT.

The rearrangement uses TRBV21-1 and TRBJ2-7; TRBD2, the table's D call, lacks a check against the DNA. TRBV21-1 has pseudogene status. This CDR3 spans 13 amino acids. The DNA of the CDR3 is TGTGCCAGCAGCAAAGCTCAAACTTACGAGCAGTACTTC. It codes for CASSKAQTYEQYF.

The chain couples TRBV24-1 to TRBJ2-1; D uncertain. CDR1 and CDR2 from the germline V gene are KGHDR and SFDVKD. This CDR3 region has 13 residues. The V end lost 4 bases, the J end lost 2 bases, and 5 bases lay between the germline ends. CDR3 in amino acids: CATSDGAYNEQFF. DNA for the CDR3: TGTGCCACCAGTGACGGAGCCTACAATGAGCAGTTCTTC.

For this clone: The identical CDR3 is also encoded by other nucleotide sequences in the sample. V gene TRBV6-5 combines with J gene TRBJ2-7; no firm D call. CDR1 and CDR2 (germline): MNHEY, SVGAGI. The CDR3 runs 13 residues. Trimming pared 2 bases from V and 3 bases from J, leaving 8 bases between. DNA of the CDR3: TGTGCCAGCAGTTACGGGCAGAGCTACGAGCAGTACTTC. It specifies CASSYGQSYEQYF.

The rearrangement joins TRBV7-2 to TRBJ1-4; D remains ambiguous. V lost 2 bases, J lost 7 bases, and 14 bases lay in between. The CDR3 loop spans 15 amino acids. CDR1 is SGHTA and CDR2 is FQGNSA in the germline V gene. CDR3 region: CASSLNRGGFEKLFF. CDR3 coding DNA: TGTGCCAGCAGCTTAAACCGCGGAGGATTTGAAAAACTGTTTTTT.

This sequence joins TRBV4-1 and TRBJ1-2; TRBD1 matches 7 bases. There are 17 residues in the CDR3. Germline loops: CDR1 MGHRA, CDR2 YSYEKL. Losses at the gene ends were 2 bases for V and 8 bases for J; bases not matched to a gene: 17. CDR3: CASSQMVFMTGRWGYTF. CDR3 bases: TGCGCCAGCAGCCAAATGGTTTTTATGACAGGGAGGTGGGGCTACACCTTC.

As for this clone: The sample carries other DNA sequences with the same CDR3. The chain carries TRBV30 and TRBJ2-7, with D unresolved. CDR3 length equals 11 residues. Trimming cost V 2 bases and J 1 base, with 3 bases left between them. Germline CDR1 and CDR2: GTSNPN and SVGIG (reference sequence). CDR3 sequence reads: CAWSYSYEQYF. For the CDR3, the DNA is TGTGCCTGGAGTTATTCCTACGAGCAGTACTTC.

The chain uses TRBV30 and TRBJ2-2; D remains unclear. The length of the CDR3 is 14 residues. V lost 1 base and J 3 bases, leaving 9 bases between the germline ends. Germline V gene lookup returns CDR1 GTSNPN and CDR2 SVGIG (reference sequence). For the CDR3, the DNA is TGTGCCTGGAGTGCCGGTTTATACACCGGGGAGCTGTTTTTT. Translation gives CAWSAGLYTGELFF.

Comment on this clone: At one end the junction does not follow the germline gene, possibly because of a read error. The rearrangement links TRBV5-1 to TRBJ1-2, with D maybe TRBD1 (6 bases). The CDR3 sequence is 10 residues long. Germline CDR1 is SGHRS and CDR2 is YFSETQ. The CDR3 sequence: CASRIPGVLF. DNA for the CDR3: TGCGCCAGCAGGATCCCAGGGGTCCTCTTC.

J is TRBJ2-1 and V is TRBV15, with 12 bases identical to TRBD2. Germline CDR1 and CDR2: LNHNV and YYDKDF (reference sequence). V was pared by 0 bases and J by 8 bases, with 2 bases of the junction left unmatched. This CDR3 region has 15 residues. The CDR3 DNA reads TGTGCCACCAGCAGAGAAGGGACTAGCGGGCATGAGCAGTTCTTC. Translating gives CATSREGTSGHEQFF.

This clone is a singleton in its sample. The chain is built from TRBV15 and TRBJ2-5, with 7 bases lining up with TRBD1. CDR3 size: 15 residues. V lost 0 bases, J lost 5 bases, and 6 bases stayed unmatched. The germline CDR1 and CDR2 sequences are LNHNV and YYDKDF (reference sequence). The CDR3 DNA sequence: TGTGCCACCAGCAGAGATCCCAGGGGGACGGAGACCCAGTACTTC. This encodes CATSRDPRGTETQYF.

This clone was detected once. V and J are TRBV30 and TRBJ1-6, with 10 nucleotides matching TRBD1. The CDR3 is 17 amino acids. The V segment lost 3 bases and the J segment 5 bases; nucleotides outside the gene matches: 10. The germline CDR1 and CDR2 sequences are GTSNPN and SVGIG (reference sequence). CDR3 protein: CAWRASGTGVNNSPLHF. CDR3 nucleotide sequence: TGTGCCTGGAGGGCATCCGGGACAGGGGTGAATAATTCACCCCTCCACTTT.

The J gene is TRBJ2-2, the V gene TRBV7-3; 9 bases map to TRBD1. Germline V gene sequence: CDR1 SGHTA, CDR2 FQGTGA. The length of the CDR3 is 16 residues. Trimming took 0 bases from V and 6 from J; bases not matched to a gene: 5. The CDR3 spells CASSLTGDRVAGELFF. The CDR3, as DNA: TGTGCCAGCAGCTTAACCGGGGACAGGGTGGCCGGGGAGCTGTTTTTT.

The chain employs TRBV6-2 or TRBV6-3 and TRBJ2-1, with 12 bases identical to TRBD2. This CDR3 comprises 20 residues. Germline V lookup: CDR1 MNHEY, CDR2 SVGEGT. Germline trimming cut 0 bases from V and 2 bases from J; bases unmatched to any gene: 11. The CDR3 DNA sequence: TGTGCCAGCAGTTACTCGCCGGGACTAGCGGGTTTCGAAACCTACAATGAGCAGTTCTTC. It is translated as CASSYSPGLAGFETYNEQFF.

The chain carries TRBV19 and TRBJ1-2; D perhaps matches TRBD1 (6 bases). Trimming cost V 3 bases and J 8 bases, with 10 bases left between them. Germline-derived CDR1 and CDR2 are LNHDA and SQIVND (reference sequence). The CDR3 totals 12 residues. The CDR3 reads CASSILRGGYTF. In DNA form, the CDR3 reads TGTGCCAGTAGTATCCTCAGGGGAGGCTACACCTTC.

This clone was seen just once. This same CDR3 is encoded by further DNA sequences in the sample. The rearrangement uses TRBV19 and TRBJ1-2; 7 positions match TRBD1. V lost 0 bases and J lost 4; bases outside the gene matches: 5. This CDR3 comprises 15 residues. Per the germline V gene, CDR1 is LNHDA and CDR2 is SQIVND (reference sequence). In DNA, the CDR3 is TGTGCCAGTAGTATAGAAGGAGGGACAGTCTATGGCTACACCTTC. Amino acids: CASSIEGGTVYGYTF.

This rearrangement joins TRBV28 to TRBJ1-1; 8 bases align to TRBD1. Germline V gene data show CDR1 as MDHEN and CDR2 as SYDVKM. This CDR3 contains 15 residues. Losses at the gene ends were 6 bases for V and 5 bases for J; bases not matched to a gene: 11. CDR3 protein: CASRRPTGVSTEAFF. CDR3 sequence (DNA): TGTGCCAGCAGGCGACCGACAGGGGTTTCGACTGAAGCTTTCTTT.

The chain combines TRBV6-2 or TRBV6-3 with TRBJ2-3, with TRBD1 identical over 9 bases. Looked up from germline, CDR1 is MNHEY and CDR2 is SVGEGT. With 0 bases clipped from V and 4 bases from J, the junction kept 14 bases outside the gene matches. The CDR3 spans 19 residues. CDR3: CASSYSREGRDRAPDTQYF. The CDR3 DNA is TGTGCCAGCAGTTACTCGAGGGAGGGGCGGGACAGGGCTCCAGATACGCAGTATTTT.

CDR3 loop: CASTEIQGYTF. The CDR3 DNA reads as TGTGCCAGCACCGAAATCCAGGGCTACACCTTC. This chain uses TRBV5-8 with TRBJ1-2, with unresolved D. V was trimmed by 6 bases and J by 8 bases, leaving 11 bases between them. This CDR3 is 11 amino acids long. Germline V lookup: CDR1 SGHTS, CDR2 YDEGEE. The full variable domain, in which reference TRBV5-8 and TRBJ1-2 provide the parts outside the CDR3, is EAGVTQSPTHLIKTRGQQATLRCSPISGHTSVYWYQQALGLGLQFLLWYDEGEERNRGNFPPRFSGRQFPNYSSELNVNALELEDSALYLCASTEIQGYTFGSGTRLTVV.

V usage is TRBV5-4 and J usage is TRBJ2-2; 9 bases agree with TRBD1. The germline CDR1 and CDR2 sequences are SGHNT and YYREEE (reference sequence). The CDR3 covers 15 residues. The V gene end was trimmed by 4 bases and the J gene end by 5 bases; junction bases not matched to a gene: 6. The chain's CDR3 is CASSEGDRATGELFF. CDR3 bases: TGTGCCAGCAGCGAGGGGGACAGGGCGACCGGGGAGCTGTTTTTT.

The gene calls are TRBV5-1 and TRBJ1-1, with TRBD1 matching over 9 bases. V was pared by 4 bases and J by 3 bases, with 4 bases of the junction left unmatched. The CDR3 is 14 residues long. CDR1 and CDR2 (germline): SGHRS, YFSETQ. CDR3 region: CASSGGQGDTEAFF. CDR3 sequence (DNA): TGCGCCAGCAGCGGGGGACAGGGCGACACTGAAGCTTTCTTT.

The chain joins TRBV9 to TRBJ1-1; D is undetermined. Trimming removed 0 bases from V and 0 bases from J, with 6 bases in between. The length of the CDR3 is 14 residues. Germline CDR1 SGDLS, CDR2 YYNGEE. The CDR3 is CASSVGQMNTEAFF. The CDR3 DNA reads TGTGCCAGCAGCGTAGGGCAAATGAACACTGAAGCTTTCTTT.